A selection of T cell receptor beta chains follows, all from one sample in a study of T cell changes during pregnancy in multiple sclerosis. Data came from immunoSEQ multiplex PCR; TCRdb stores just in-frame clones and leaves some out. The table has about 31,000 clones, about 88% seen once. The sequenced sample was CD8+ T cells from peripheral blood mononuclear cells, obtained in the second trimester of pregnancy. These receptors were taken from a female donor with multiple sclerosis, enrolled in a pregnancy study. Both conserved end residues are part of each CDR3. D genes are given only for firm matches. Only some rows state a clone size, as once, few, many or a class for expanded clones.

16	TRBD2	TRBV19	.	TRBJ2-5	TGTGCCAGTAGTCCCCGAAGCGGGAGGATGTCAGAGACCCAGTACTTC	CASSPRSGRMSETQYF
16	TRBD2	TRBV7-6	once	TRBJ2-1	TGTGCCAGCACCCCTCGTAGGCCTAGCGGAGACAATGAGCAGTTCTTC	CASTPRRPSGDNEQFF
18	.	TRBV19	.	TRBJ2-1	TGTGCCAGTAGTATAGCTCCCCCACTAGAAGTGAAATACAATGAGCAGTTCTTC	CASSIAPPLEVKYNEQFF
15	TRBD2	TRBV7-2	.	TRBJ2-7	TGTGCCAGCAGCCCGGGGACTAGCGGGCAATACGAGCAGTACTTC	CASSPGTSGQYEQYF
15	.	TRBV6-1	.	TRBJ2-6	TGTGCCAGCAGTGAGTCGGGCTCTGGGGCCAACGTCCTGACTTTC	CASSESGSGANVLTF
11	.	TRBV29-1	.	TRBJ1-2	TGCAGCGTTTGGGAGAACTATGGCTACACCTTC	CSVWENYGYTF
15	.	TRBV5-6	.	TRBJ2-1	TGTGCCAGCAGCGTACCGGGAGTCCCCTACAATGAGCAGTTCTTC	CASSVPGVPYNEQFF
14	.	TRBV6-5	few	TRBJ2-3	TGTGCCAGCAGCTTGGACAGTAGGTTGGATACGCAGTATTTT	CASSLDSRLDTQYF
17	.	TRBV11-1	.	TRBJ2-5	TGTGCCAGCAGCTTAGGGTGGAGCGGAGCTATCCAAGAGACCCAGTACTTC	CASSLGWSGAIQETQYF
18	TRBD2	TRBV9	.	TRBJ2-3	TGTGCCAGCAGCGTAGTCTTGGGAACTAGCGGGAGATCCGATACGCAGTATTTT	CASSVVLGTSGRSDTQYF
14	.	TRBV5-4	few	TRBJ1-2	TGTGCCAGCAGCTTGGAAGGGGGAAGCGCTGGCTACACCTTC	CASSLEGGSAGYTF
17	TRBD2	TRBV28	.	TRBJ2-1	TGTGCCAGCTTATTAACAACTAGCGGGAGCTCCTACAATGAGCAGTTCTTC	CASLLTTSGSSYNEQFF
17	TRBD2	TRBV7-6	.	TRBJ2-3	TGTGCCAGCAGCTTAGATAAGCTAGCGGGTGGCTCTGGTACGCAGTATTTT	CASSLDKLAGGSGTQYF
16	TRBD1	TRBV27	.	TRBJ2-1	TGTGCCAGCAGTCCCAGGGACAGGGGTAGGGGCAATGAGCAGTTCTTC	CASSPRDRGRGNEQFF
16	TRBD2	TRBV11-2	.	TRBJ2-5	TGTGCCAGCAGCTTAGATTTCGCGGGAGTAGGAGAGACCCAGTACTTC	CASSLDFAGVGETQYF
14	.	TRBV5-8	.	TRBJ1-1	TGTGCCAGCAGCTTGCCATCATTGAACACTGAAGCTTTCTTT	CASSLPSLNTEAFF
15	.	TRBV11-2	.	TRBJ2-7	TGTGCCAGCAGCTTACACTTGGAGGGACTCTACGAGCAGTACTTC	CASSLHLEGLYEQYF
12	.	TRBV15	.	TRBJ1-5	TGTGCCACCAGCAGAGATCTTCAGCCCCAGCATTTT	CATSRDLQPQHF
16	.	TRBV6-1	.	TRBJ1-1	TGTGCCAGCAGTGAAAAGGAGCATGGGACAAACACTGAAGCTTTCTTT	CASSEKEHGTNTEAFF
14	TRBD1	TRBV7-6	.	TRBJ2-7	TGTGCCAGCAGCTCCCGGGACAGGGTGTACGAGCAGTACTTC	CASSSRDRVYEQYF
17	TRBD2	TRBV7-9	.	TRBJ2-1	TGTGCCAGCAGCGGGGGACTAGCGGGAGACGACTACAATGAGCAGTTCTTC	CASSGGLAGDDYNEQFF
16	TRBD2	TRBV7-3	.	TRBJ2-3	TGTGCCAGCAGCTCGGGGACTAGCGGGGCCACAGATACGCAGTATTTT	CASSSGTSGATDTQYF
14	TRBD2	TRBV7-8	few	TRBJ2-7	TGTGCCAGCAGCTTCTTAGCGGGAGGCGGCGAGCAGTACTTC	CASSFLAGGGEQYF
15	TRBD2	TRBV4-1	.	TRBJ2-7	TGCGCCAGCAGCCACGAAGCGGGGATCTCCTACGAGCAGTACTTC	CASSHEAGISYEQYF
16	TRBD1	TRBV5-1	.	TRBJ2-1	TGCGCCAGCAGCTCCAAGGACAGGGGGCCCTACAATGAGCAGTTCTTC	CASSSKDRGPYNEQFF
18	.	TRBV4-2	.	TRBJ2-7	TGTGCCAGCAGCCAACTTATAGCAACAGGTGATCTCTCCTACGAGCAGTACTTC	CASSQLIATGDLSYEQYF
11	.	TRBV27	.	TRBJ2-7	TGTGCCAGCAGCAGCTCCTACGAGCAGTACTTC	CASSSSYEQYF
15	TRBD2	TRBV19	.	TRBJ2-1	TGTGCCAGTAGTGTGGGACTAGCGGACTACAATGAGCAGTTCTTC	CASSVGLADYNEQFF
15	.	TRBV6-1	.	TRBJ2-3	TGTGCCAGCAGTGAGGAGGGAGGCAGCGCAGATACGCAGTATTTT	CASSEEGGSADTQYF
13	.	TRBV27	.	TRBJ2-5	TGTGCCAGCAGTTTAATAGGGGCAGAGACCCAGTACTTC	CASSLIGAETQYF
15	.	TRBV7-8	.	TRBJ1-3	TGTGCCAGCAGCCTCGGGGGGTACTCTGGAAACACCATATATTTT	CASSLGGYSGNTIYF
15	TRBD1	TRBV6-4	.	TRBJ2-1	TGTGCCAGCAGTCTCACAGGGGGATCCTACAATGAGCAGTTCTTC	CASSLTGGSYNEQFF
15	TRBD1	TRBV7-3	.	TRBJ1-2	TGTGCCAGCAGCCCGACAGGGGGTAATAACTATGGCTACACCTTC	CASSPTGGNNYGYTF
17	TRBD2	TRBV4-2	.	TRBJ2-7	TGTGCCAGCAGCCCACAGGGTCTAGCGGGCGATACCTACGAGCAGTACTTC	CASSPQGLAGDTYEQYF
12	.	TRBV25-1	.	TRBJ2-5	TGTGCCAGACGTAGTATCCAAGAGACCCAGTACTTC	CARRSIQETQYF
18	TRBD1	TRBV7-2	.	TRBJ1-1	TGTGCCAGCAGCCGGGACAGGGGAGGGGTTGTGGTGAACACTGAAGCTTTCTTT	CASSRDRGGVVVNTEAFF
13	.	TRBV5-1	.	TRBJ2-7	TGCGCCAGCAGCCCCCCTAATCGCTACGAGCAGTACTTC	CASSPPNRYEQYF
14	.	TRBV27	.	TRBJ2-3	TGTGCCAGCAGTTTATTCACAGGGTCAGATACGCAGTATTTT	CASSLFTGSDTQYF
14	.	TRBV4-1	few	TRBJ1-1	TGCGCCAGCAGCCAAGTAGCAGGGCACACTGAAGCTTTCTTT	CASSQVAGHTEAFF
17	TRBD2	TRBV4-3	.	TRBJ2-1	TGCGCCAGCAGCGTGGGACTAGCGGATTCTAGGTACAATGAGCAGTTCTTC	CASSVGLADSRYNEQFF
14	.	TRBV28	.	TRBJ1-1	TGTGCCAGCAGTCCTCACTCTTTGACAGTATTGCTCCCTTTT	CASSPHSLTVLLPF